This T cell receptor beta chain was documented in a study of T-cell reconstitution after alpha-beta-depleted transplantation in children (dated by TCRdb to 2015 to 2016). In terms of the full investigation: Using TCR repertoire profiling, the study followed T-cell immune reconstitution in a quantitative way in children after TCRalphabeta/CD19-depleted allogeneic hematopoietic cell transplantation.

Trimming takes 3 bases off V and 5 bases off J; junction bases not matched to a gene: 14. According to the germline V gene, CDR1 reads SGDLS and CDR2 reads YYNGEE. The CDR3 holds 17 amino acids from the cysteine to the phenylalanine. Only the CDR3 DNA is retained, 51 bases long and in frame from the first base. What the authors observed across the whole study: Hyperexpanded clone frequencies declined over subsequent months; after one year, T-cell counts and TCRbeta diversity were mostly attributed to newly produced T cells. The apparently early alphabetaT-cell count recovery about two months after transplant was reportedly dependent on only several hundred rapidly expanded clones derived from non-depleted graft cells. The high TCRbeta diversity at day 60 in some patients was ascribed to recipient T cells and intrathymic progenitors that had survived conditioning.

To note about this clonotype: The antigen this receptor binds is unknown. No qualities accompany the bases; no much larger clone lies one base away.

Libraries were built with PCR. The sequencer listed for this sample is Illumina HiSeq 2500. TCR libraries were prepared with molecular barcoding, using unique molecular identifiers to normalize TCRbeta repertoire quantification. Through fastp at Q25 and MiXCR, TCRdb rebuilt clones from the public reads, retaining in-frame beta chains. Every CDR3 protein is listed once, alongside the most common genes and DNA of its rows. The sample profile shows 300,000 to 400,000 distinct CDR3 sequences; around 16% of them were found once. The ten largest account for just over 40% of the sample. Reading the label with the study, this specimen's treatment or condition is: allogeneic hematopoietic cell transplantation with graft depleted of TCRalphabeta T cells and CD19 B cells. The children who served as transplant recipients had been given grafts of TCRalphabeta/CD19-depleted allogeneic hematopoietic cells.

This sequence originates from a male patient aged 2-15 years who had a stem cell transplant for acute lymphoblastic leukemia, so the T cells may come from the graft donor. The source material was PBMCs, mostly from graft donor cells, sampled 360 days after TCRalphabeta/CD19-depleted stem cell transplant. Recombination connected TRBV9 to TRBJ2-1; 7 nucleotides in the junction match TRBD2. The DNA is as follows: TGTGCCAGCAGCGGGCACGCCGGGGGGTTCGCGGACAATGAGCAGTTCTTC. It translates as CASSGHAGGFADNEQFF.